This entry features one T cell receptor beta chain sequence. This record belongs to a study of control samples from healthy donors and cancer patients. Trimming removed 6 bases from V and 4 bases from J; junction bases left unmatched: 6. The CDR3 runs 13 residues. CDR1 is MNHEY and CDR2 is SMNVEV in the germline V gene (reference sequence). Repertoires were generated with immunoSEQ multiplex PCR, while TCRdb's copy carries only in-frame clones and drops some. The table shows under 200,000 clones, with nearly 96% occurring only once. Sequencing was done on a sample of blood. The chain recombines TRBV27 with TRBJ2-7, with 7 bases that match TRBD1. This clonotype was sampled from a woman under 40 in good health. For the CDR3, the DNA is TGTGCCAGCAGACTAAGGGGGCGATACGAGCAGTACTTC. Protein product: CASRLRGRYEQYF.